This T cell receptor (beta chain) was profiled in a study of blood T cells in healthy people across ages. A second about 6 to 12 cycle PCR used barcoded and J-beta primers. Every molecule of cDNA carried a tag from a template-switch adaptor with 12 random nucleotides. From the 5' RACE reads, TCRdb called clonotypes with MiXCR, one entry per CDR3 protein. The sample lists roughly 1.9 million distinct CDR3 sequences, roughly two fifths occurring once. Each donor was a healthy Caucasian individual from Russia, aged roughly 6 to 100. The CDR3 covers 15 residues. J gave up 2 bases and V 4 bases, and 5 bases lay outside the gene matches. Germline CDR1 LGHDT, CDR2 YNNKEL (reference sequence). This clonotype was seen just once.

This receptor was taken from a human donor in good health. This sequence joins TRBV3-1 and TRBJ2-3, with 8 bases matching TRBD2. The sample comprised blood. The CDR3 region has the DNA TGTGCCAGCAGCCGAATAGCGGGGCTCACAGATACGCAGTATTTT. Protein product: CASSRIAGLTDTQYF.